The rows below give T cell receptor beta chains drawn from one sample of a study of blood T cells in healthy people across ages. Via MiXCR, TCRdb re-called the 5' RACE reads, giving one row per CDR3 protein. The sample records hundreds of thousands of distinct CDR3 sequences, 25% being singletons. Another study also made use of these data, one on T cells of mothers and their children.

The sequenced material came from blood. These receptors were obtained from a boy younger than 18 in good health. CDR3s leave out the opening cysteine and the closing phenylalanine or tryptophan.

TRBV6-4	NA	ASSDGLAGSNEQF
TRBV12-3/TRBV12-4	TRBJ2-2	ASSYIAGVTGELF
TRBV29-1	TRBJ2-7	SVSQATYEQY
TRBV7-9	TRBJ1-4	ASSPGPGVGLF
TRBV11-2	TRBJ2-2	ASSLERGAGELF
TRBV24-1	TRBJ1-4	TTTVWRTNEKLF
TRBV10-3	TRBJ2-5	AISVRAGETQY
TRBV27	TRBJ2-5	ASSPQTRGGRETQY
TRBV2	TRBJ1-4	ASSAQGAEEKLF
TRBV5-1	TRBJ2-2	ASSSRGYTGELF
TRBV19	TRBJ2-4	ASSPQTGNIQY
TRBV6-2/TRBV6-3	TRBJ1-1	ASSCGDTEAF
TRBV6-2/TRBV6-3	TRBJ2-6	ASTETAGANVLT
TRBV7-9	TRBJ2-7	ASSTRTSGAGEQY
TRBV27	TRBJ2-7	ASSSYLSQNNYEQY
TRBV12-5	TRBJ1-5	ASGLVRSGNQPQH
TRBV6-2/TRBV6-3	TRBJ1-1	ASSYSKITEAF
TRBV5-1	TRBJ2-5	ASSLVGTAQETQY
TRBV4-2	TRBJ2-5	ASSHPEGDHHQETQY
TRBV5-1	TRBJ1-2	ASSLVEVDGYT
TRBV14	NA	ASSQDPGDEQF
TRBV7-9	TRBJ2-7	ASSLAQYEQY
TRBV15	NA	ATSWTSGPNEQF
TRBV29-1	TRBJ2-1	SVEDLRAEQF
TRBV25-1	TRBJ2-3	ASSLWSTDTQY